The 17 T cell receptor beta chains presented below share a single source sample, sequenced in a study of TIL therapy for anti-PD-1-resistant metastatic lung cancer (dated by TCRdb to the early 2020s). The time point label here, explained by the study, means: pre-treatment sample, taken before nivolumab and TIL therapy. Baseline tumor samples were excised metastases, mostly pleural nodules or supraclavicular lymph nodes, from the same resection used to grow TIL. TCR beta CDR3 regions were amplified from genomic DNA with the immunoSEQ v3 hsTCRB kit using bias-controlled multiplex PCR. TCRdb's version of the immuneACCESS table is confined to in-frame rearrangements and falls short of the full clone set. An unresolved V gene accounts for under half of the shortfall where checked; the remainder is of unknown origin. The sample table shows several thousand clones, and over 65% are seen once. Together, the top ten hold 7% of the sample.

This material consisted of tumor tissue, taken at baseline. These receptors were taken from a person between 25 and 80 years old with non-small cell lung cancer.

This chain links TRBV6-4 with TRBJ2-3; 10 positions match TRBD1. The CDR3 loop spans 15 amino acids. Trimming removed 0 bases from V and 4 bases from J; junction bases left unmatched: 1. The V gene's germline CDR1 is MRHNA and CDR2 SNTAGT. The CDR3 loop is CASSDSTGGADTQYF. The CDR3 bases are TGTGCCAGCAGTGACTCGACAGGGGGCGCAGATACGCAGTATTTT.

In DNA, the CDR3 is TGTGCCAGCAGTCGACAGATCTCTGGAAACACCATATATTTT. Its protein is CASSRQISGNTIYF. The chain is built from TRBV6-6 and TRBJ1-3, with D perhaps matching TRBD1 (5 bases). V was clipped by 5 bases and J by 0 bases, with 8 bases between them. Germline loops: CDR1 MNHNY, CDR2 SVGAGI (reference sequence). CDR3 length equals 14 residues.

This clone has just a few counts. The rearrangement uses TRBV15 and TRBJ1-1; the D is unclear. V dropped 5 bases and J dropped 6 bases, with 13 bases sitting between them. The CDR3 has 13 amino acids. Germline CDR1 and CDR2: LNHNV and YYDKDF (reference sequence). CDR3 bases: TGTGCCACCAGCGCCAGACTTTCGGCTGAAGCTTTCTTT. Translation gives CATSARLSAEAFF.

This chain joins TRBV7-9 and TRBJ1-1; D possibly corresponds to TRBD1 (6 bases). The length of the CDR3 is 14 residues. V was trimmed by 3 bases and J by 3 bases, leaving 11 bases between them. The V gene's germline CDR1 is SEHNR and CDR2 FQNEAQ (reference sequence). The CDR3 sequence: CASSFRGKDTEAFF. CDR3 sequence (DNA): TGTGCCAGCAGCTTCAGGGGAAAGGACACTGAAGCTTTCTTT.

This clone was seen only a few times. DNA of the CDR3: TGCGCCAGCAGCCAAGATGGTGGGGGGCGTGGGACTGAAGCTTTCTTT. It is translated as CASSQDGGGRGTEAFF. The rearrangement links TRBV4-3 to TRBJ1-1; tentative D call: TRBD1 (6 bases). The germline V gene encodes CDR1 LGHNA and CDR2 YSLEER. The V end was cut by 0 bases, the J end by 5 bases, with 16 bases between. There are 16 residues in the CDR3.

The CDR3 loop is CASSPGTGYLYTF. CDR3 in DNA: TGCGCCAGCAGCCCCGGGACAGGTTATCTTTACACCTTC. The chain employs TRBV4-3 and TRBJ1-2; 8 bases agree with TRBD1. Per germline, CDR1 LGHNA and CDR2 YSLEER. Trimming removed 4 bases from V and 11 bases from J; junction bases left unmatched: 9. The CDR3 sequence is 13 residues long.

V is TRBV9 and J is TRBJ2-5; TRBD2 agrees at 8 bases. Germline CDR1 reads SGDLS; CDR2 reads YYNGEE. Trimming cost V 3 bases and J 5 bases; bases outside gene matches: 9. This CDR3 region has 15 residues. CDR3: CASSGGGRRAETQYF. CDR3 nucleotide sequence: TGTGCCAGCAGCGGCGGCGGGAGGAGAGCGGAGACCCAGTACTTC.

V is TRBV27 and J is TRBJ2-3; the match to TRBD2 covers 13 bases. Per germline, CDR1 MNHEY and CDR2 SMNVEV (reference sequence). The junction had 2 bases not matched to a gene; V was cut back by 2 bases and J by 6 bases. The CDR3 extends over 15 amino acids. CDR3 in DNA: TGTGCCAGCAGTTTACCGGGACTAGCGGGGGATACGCAGTATTTT. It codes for CASSLPGLAGDTQYF.

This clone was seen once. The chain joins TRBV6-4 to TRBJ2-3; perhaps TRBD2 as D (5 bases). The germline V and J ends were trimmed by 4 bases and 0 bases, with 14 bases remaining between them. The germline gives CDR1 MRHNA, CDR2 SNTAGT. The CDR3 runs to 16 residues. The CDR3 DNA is TGTGCCAGCAGTGCGACTATAAGCTCTAGCACAGATACGCAGTATTTT. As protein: CASSATISSSTDTQYF.

DNA of the CDR3: TGTGCCAGCAGCGTAGGAGGGATTGTGGAGACCCAGTACTTC. It specifies CASSVGGIVETQYF. The chain is built from TRBV9 and TRBJ2-5; the D gene is possibly TRBD2 (5 bases). The CDR3 is made up of 14 amino acids. Germline V lookup: CDR1 SGDLS, CDR2 YYNGEE. Trimming stripped 0 bases from V and 5 bases from J, with 11 bases between. Supplemented by reference TRBV9 and TRBJ2-5, the full variable domain reads DSGVTQTPKHLITATGQRVTLRCSPRSGDLSVYWYQQSLDQGLQFLIQYYNGEERAKGNILERFSAQQFPDLHSELNLSSLELGDSALYFCASSVGGIVETQYFGPGTRLLVL.

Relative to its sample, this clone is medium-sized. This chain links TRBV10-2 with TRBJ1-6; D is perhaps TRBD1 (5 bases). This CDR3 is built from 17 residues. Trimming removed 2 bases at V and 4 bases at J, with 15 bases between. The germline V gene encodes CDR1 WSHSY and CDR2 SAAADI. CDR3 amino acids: CASSEPTQGAYNSPLHF. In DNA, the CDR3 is TGCGCCAGCAGTGAGCCAACGCAGGGCGCGTATAATTCACCCCTCCACTTT.

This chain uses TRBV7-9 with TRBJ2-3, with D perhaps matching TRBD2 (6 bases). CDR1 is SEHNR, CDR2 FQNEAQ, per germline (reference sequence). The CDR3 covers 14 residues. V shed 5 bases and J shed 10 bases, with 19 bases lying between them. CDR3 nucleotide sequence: TGTGCCAGCAGCGATAATGGGCGAGGCGGGGCGCAGTATTTT. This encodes CASSDNGRGGAQYF.

Written as DNA, the CDR3 is TGCGCCAGCAGCTTGGAGGGATGGAACACTGAAGCTTTCTTT. Its protein product is CASSLEGWNTEAFF. The gene calls are TRBV5-1 and TRBJ1-1; D unresolved. The length of the CDR3 is 14 residues. Trimming removed 0 bases at V and 1 base at J, with 7 bases between. Germline CDR1 reads SGHRS; CDR2 reads YFSETQ.

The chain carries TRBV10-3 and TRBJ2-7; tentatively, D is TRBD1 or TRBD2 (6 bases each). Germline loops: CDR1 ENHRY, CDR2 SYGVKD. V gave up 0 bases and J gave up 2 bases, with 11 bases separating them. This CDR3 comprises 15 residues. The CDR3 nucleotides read TGTGCCATCAGTGAGTCGTGGGGGGCTGCCTACGAGCAGTACTTC. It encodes CAISESWGAAYEQYF.

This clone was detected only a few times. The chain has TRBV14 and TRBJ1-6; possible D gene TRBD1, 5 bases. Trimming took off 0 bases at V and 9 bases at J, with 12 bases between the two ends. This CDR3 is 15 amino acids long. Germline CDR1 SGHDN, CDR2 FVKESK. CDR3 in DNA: TGTGCCAGCAGCCAAGAGGGCAGGGTTCGTTCACCCCTCCACTTT. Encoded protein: CASSQEGRVRSPLHF. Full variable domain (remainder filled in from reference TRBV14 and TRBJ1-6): EAGVTQFPSHSVIEKGQTVTLRCDPISGHDNLYWYRRVMGKEIKFLLHFVKESKQDESGMPNNRFLAERTGGTYSTLKVQPAELEDSGVYFCASSQEGRVRSPLHFGNGTRLTVT.

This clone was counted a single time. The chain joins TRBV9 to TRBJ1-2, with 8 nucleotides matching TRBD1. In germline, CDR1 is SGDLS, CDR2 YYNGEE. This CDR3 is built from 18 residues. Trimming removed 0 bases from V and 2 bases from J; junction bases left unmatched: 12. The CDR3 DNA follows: TGTGCCAGCAGCGTAGCAAGGGACAGGCGGGTTTTAAACTATGGCTACACCTTC. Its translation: CASSVARDRRVLNYGYTF.

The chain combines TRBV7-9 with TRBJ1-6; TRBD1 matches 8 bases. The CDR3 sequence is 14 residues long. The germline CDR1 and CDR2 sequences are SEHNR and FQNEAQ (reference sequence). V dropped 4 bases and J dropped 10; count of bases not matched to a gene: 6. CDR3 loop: CASSSTGEGSPLHF. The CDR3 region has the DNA TGTGCCAGCAGCTCGACAGGGGAGGGGTCACCCCTCCACTTT.